This TCR beta chain was observed in a study of T cell responses to AZD1222 COVID-19 vaccine. In its sample, this clone was seen once. The protocol was immunoSEQ multiplex PCR, while the TCRdb copy is restricted to in-frame clones and leaves out a portion. This sample has 110,000 to 150,000 clones; about 90% occur once, and the top ten carry roughly 3.5%. Trimming removed 3 bases from V and 11 bases from J; junction bases left unmatched: 8. CDR3 length: 15 amino acids. Germline V gene sequence: CDR1 LGHNA, CDR2 YSLEER. This specimen was peripheral blood, taken 28 days after the second AZD1222 dose. The J gene is TRBJ1-6, the V gene TRBV4-3; 9 bases map to TRBD1. This sequence originates from an adult who received the AZD1222 COVID-19 vaccine. The CDR3 DNA sequence: TGCGCCAGCAGCCAGGTGGGACAGGGTAGGACACCCCTCCACTTT. Protein: CASSQVGQGRTPLHF.